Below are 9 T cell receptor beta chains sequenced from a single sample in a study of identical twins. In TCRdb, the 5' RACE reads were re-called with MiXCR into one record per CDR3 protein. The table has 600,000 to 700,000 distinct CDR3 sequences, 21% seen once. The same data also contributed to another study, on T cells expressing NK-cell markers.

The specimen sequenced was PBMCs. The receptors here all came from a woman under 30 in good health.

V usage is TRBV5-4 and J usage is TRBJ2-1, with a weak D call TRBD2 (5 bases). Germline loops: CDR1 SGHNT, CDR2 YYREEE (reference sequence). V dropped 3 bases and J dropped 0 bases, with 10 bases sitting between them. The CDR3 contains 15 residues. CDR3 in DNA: TGTGCCAGCAGCTCCTGGGAGCGCTCCTACAATGAGCAGTTCTTC. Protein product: CASSSWERSYNEQFF. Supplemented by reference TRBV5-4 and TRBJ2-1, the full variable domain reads ETGVTQSPTHLIKTRGQQVTLRCSSQSGHNTVSWYQQALGQGPQFIFQYYREEENGRGNFPPRFSGLQFPNYSSELNVNALELDDSALYLCASSSWERSYNEQFFGPGTRLTVL.

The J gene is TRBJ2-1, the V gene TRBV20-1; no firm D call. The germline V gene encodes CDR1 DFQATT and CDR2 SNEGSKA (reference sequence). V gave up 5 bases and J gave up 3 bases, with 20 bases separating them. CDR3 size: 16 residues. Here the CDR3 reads CSALLLGRRSYNEQFF. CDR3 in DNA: TGCAGTGCTCTTTTGTTGGGCCGACGGAGCTACAATGAGCAGTTCTTC.

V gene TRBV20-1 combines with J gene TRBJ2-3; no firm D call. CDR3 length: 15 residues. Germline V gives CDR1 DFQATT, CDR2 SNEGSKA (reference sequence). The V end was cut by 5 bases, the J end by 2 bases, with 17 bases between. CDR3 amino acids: CSAHRAPANTDTQYF. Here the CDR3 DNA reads TGCAGTGCTCATCGGGCCCCAGCCAACACAGATACGCAGTATTTT.

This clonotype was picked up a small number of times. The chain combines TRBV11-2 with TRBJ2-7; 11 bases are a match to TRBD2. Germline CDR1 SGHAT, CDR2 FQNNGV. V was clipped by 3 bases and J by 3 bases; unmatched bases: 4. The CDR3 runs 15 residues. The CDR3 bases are TGTGCCAGCAGCTTCTTAACTAGCGGGGGCTACGAGCAGTACTTC. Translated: CASSFLTSGGYEQYF.

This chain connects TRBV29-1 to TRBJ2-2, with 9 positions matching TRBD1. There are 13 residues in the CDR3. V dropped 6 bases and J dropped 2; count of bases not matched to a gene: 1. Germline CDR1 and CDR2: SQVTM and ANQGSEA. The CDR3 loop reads CSVGQGNTGELFF. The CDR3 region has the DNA TGCAGCGTGGGACAGGGTAACACCGGGGAGCTGTTTTTT.

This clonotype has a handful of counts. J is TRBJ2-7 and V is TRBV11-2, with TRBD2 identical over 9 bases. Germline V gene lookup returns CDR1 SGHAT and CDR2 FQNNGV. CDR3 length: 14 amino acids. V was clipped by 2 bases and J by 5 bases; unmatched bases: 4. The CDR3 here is CASSLQREVDEQYF. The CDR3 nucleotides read TGTGCCAGCAGCTTACAGCGGGAGGTCGACGAGCAGTACTTC.

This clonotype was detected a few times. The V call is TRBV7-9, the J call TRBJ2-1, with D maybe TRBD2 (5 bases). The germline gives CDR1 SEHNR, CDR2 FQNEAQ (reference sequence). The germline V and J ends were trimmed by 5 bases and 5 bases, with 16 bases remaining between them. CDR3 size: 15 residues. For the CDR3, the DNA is TGTGCCAGCAGCACCCAGCGGTTACACAACAATGAGCAGTTCTTC. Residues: CASSTQRLHNNEQFF. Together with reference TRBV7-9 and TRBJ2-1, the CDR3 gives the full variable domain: DTGVSQNPRHKITKRGQNVTFRCDPISEHNRLYWYRQTLGQGPEFLTYFQNEAQLEKSRLLSDRFSAERPKGSFSTLEIQRTEQGDSAMYLCASSTQRLHNNEQFFGPGTRLTVL.

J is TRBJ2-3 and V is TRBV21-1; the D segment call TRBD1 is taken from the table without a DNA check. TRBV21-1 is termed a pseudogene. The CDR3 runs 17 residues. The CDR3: CASSDSGQGASTDTQYF. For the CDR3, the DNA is TGTGCCAGCAGCGACTCCGGGCAGGGGGCTTCCACAGATACGCAGTATTTT.

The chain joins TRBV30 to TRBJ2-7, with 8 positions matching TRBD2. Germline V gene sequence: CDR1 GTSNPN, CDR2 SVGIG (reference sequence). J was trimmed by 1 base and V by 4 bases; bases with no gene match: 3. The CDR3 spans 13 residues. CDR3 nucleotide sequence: TGTGCCTGGAACAGCGGGAGTTCCTACGAGCAGTACTTC. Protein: CAWNSGSSYEQYF.